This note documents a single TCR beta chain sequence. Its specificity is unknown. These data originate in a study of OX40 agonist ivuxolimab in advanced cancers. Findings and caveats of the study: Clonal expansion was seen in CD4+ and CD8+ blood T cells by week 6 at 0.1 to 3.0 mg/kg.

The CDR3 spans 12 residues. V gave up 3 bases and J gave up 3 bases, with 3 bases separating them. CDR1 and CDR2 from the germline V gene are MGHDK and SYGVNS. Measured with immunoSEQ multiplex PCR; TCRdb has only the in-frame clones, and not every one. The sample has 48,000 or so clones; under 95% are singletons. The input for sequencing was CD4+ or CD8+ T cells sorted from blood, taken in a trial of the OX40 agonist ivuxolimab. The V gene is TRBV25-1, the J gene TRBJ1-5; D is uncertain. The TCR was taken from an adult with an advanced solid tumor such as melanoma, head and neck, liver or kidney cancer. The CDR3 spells CASSDTNQPQHF. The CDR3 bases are TGTGCCAGCAGTGACACCAATCAGCCCCAGCATTTT.